The 32 T cell receptor beta chains listed next were all sequenced from one sample in a study of blood T cell repertoires in COVID-19. Profiling relied on immunoSEQ multiplex PCR, and the TCRdb table lists in-frame clones only, not all of them. The table lists 150,000 to 200,000 clones, approximately 80% of them singletons. Sequenced sample: PBMCs or T cells enriched from blood (not recorded which). Source of these receptors: a man in his 70s who had been exposed to COVID-19.

Written as DNA, the CDR3 is TGTGCCAGCAGTCAACAGGGGTCCCTCTCTGGAAACACCATATATTTT. Translating gives CASSQQGSLSGNTIYF. The V call is TRBV7-8, the J call TRBJ1-3; the match to TRBD1 covers 7 bases. Germline CDR1 SGHVS, CDR2 FQNEAQ. The CDR3 consists of 16 residues. Germline trimming cut 6 bases from V and 0 bases from J; bases unmatched to any gene: 8.

This clone was seen a few times. V gene TRBV27 combines with J gene TRBJ2-3, with 8 nucleotides matching TRBD1. The CDR3 contains 15 residues. From germline, CDR1 is MNHEY and CDR2 SMNVEV (reference sequence). Trimming cost V 7 bases and J 4 bases; bases outside gene matches: 10. In nucleotides, the CDR3 is TGTGCCAGCACCTTGACAGGGGCTCCCCCAGATACGCAGTATTTT. Residues: CASTLTGAPPDTQYF.

The rearrangement links TRBV28 to TRBJ2-4, with D tentatively TRBD1 (7 bases). There are 14 residues in the CDR3. Per germline, CDR1 MDHEN and CDR2 SYDVKM. The V end lost 7 bases, the J end lost 3 bases, and 13 bases lay between the germline ends. CDR3 in amino acids: CASTQGGYKNIQYF. The CDR3 nucleotides read TGTGCCAGCACCCAGGGGGGCTACAAAAACATTCAGTACTTC.

This clone was seen more than once but under ten times. The chain carries TRBV30 and TRBJ1-5; D possibly corresponds to TRBD1 (5 bases). Germline CDR1 reads GTSNPN; CDR2 reads SVGIG (reference sequence). The CDR3 is made up of 13 amino acids. Between the trimmed V and J ends, which lost 0 bases and 5 bases, there was a span of 8 bases. CDR3 protein: CAWSVQADQPQHF. For the CDR3, the DNA is TGTGCCTGGAGTGTACAGGCCGATCAGCCCCAGCATTTT.

V usage is TRBV7-9 and J usage is TRBJ1-3; a possible D gene is TRBD1 (6 bases). This CDR3 has 13 residues. V was cut by 8 bases and J by 4 bases, with 12 bases left in between. Germline V gene data show CDR1 as SEHNR and CDR2 as FQNEAQ (reference sequence). This chain's CDR3 is CASRAGAGNTIYF. Written as DNA, the CDR3 is TGTGCCAGCCGCGCGGGGGCGGGAAACACCATATATTTT.

This clone was observed once. This chain uses TRBV7-9 with TRBJ1-4, with TRBD1 matching over 7 bases. Germline V gives CDR1 SEHNR, CDR2 FQNEAQ (reference sequence). The CDR3 spans 14 residues. The trim removed 5 bases at V and 7 bases at J, leaving 7 bases unmatched. CDR3 sequence reads: CASSQDRVPEKLFF. CDR3 DNA sequence: TGTGCCAGCAGCCAAGACAGGGTCCCTGAAAAACTGTTTTTT.

The rearrangement joins TRBV19 to TRBJ2-5; D is uncertain. The CDR3 covers 15 residues. V dropped 5 bases and J dropped 5 bases, with 18 bases sitting between them. The V gene's germline CDR1 is LNHDA and CDR2 SQIVND (reference sequence). The chain's CDR3 is CASSFLPGTGETQYF. CDR3 nucleotide sequence: TGTGCCAGTAGTTTCCTCCCAGGTACTGGGGAGACCCAGTACTTC. The full variable domain, completed using reference TRBV19 and TRBJ2-5, is DGGITQSPKYLFRKEGQNVTLSCEQNLNHDAMYWYRQDPGQGLRLIYYSQIVNDFQKGDIAEGYSVSREKKESFPLTVTSAQKNPTAFYLCASSFLPGTGETQYFGPGTRLLVL.

This clone occurred a few times. The genes are TRBV7-9 and TRBJ2-2, with 7 bases lining up with TRBD1. V gave up 3 bases and J gave up 4 bases; unmatched junction bases: 5. Per germline, CDR1 SEHNR and CDR2 FQNEAQ (reference sequence). CDR3 length: 15 amino acids. The CDR3 DNA reads as TGTGCCAGCAGCTTCGGACAGGTGGTCACCGGGGAGCTGTTTTTT. Protein product: CASSFGQVVTGELFF.

The CDR3 protein is CASSLAGEGGQPQHF. In DNA form, the CDR3 reads TGCGCCAGCAGCTTGGCCGGGGAGGGCGGGCAGCCCCAGCATTTT. V usage is TRBV5-1 and J usage is TRBJ1-5; no reliable D call. Germline CDR1 is SGHRS and CDR2 is YFSETQ. This CDR3 is 15 amino acids long. V was pared by 0 bases and J by 7 bases, with 14 bases between.

V and J are TRBV27 and TRBJ1-5; TRBD1 might be the D (6 bases). V gave up 2 bases and J gave up 0 bases, with 17 bases separating them. The germline CDR1 and CDR2 sequences are MNHEY and SMNVEV (reference sequence). This CDR3 is built from 18 residues. The CDR3 coding sequence is TGTGCCAGCAGTTTACGGAGGCAGGACAGTTATAGCAATCAGCCCCAGCATTTT. This gives the protein CASSLRRQDSYSNQPQHF.

The chain carries TRBV2 and TRBJ1-2; D is perhaps TRBD1 (5 bases). The CDR3 length is 13 residues. The V gene's germline CDR1 is SNHLY and CDR2 FYNNEI. The V gene lost 7 bases and the J gene lost 4 bases, with 13 bases spanning the gap. The DNA for the CDR3 is TGTGCCAGCACACAGGATGTCGTCTATGGCTACACCTTC. This gives the protein CASTQDVVYGYTF. Together with reference TRBV2 and TRBJ1-2, the CDR3 gives the full variable domain: EPEVTQTPSHQVTQMGQEVILRCVPISNHLYFYWYRQILGQKVEFLVSFYNNEISEKSEIFDDQFSVERPDGSNFTLKIRSTKLEDSAMYFCASTQDVVYGYTFGSGTRLTVV.

V is TRBV27 and J is TRBJ1-6, with D possibly TRBD1 on 5 matching bases. Germline V gene lookup returns CDR1 MNHEY and CDR2 SMNVEV (reference sequence). The CDR3 length is 16 residues. With 5 bases removed from V and 0 bases from J, the gap between germline ends came to 11 bases. The CDR3 loop reads CASSGAWSSYNSPLHF. The DNA for the CDR3 is TGTGCCAGCAGTGGGGCTTGGAGCTCCTATAATTCACCCCTCCACTTT.

V gene TRBV10-1 combines with J gene TRBJ1-1; D uncertain. Trimming pared 0 bases from V and 5 bases from J, leaving 10 bases between. There are 14 residues in the CDR3. Germline V gives CDR1 WNHNN, CDR2 SYGVQD (reference sequence). The CDR3 here is CASSESKGSTEAFF. The DNA of the CDR3 is TGCGCCAGCAGTGAGTCGAAAGGGAGTACTGAAGCTTTCTTT.

This clone has just a few counts. CDR3 in amino acids: CASSYIAGAEGTQYF. CDR3 in DNA: TGTGCCAGCAGTTATATAGCGGGGGCCGAGGGGACCCAGTACTTC. The genes are TRBV6-6 and TRBJ2-5; the match to TRBD2 covers 9 bases. CDR1 is MNHNY and CDR2 is SVGAGI in the germline V gene (reference sequence). CDR3 length equals 15 residues. After removal of 3 bases from V and 7 bases from J, the junction contained 9 bases not matched to a gene.

The rearrangement uses TRBV24-1 and TRBJ2-1, with D perhaps TRBD2 (7 bases). The CDR3 consists of 14 residues. Germline-derived CDR1 and CDR2 are KGHDR and SFDVKD. V gave up 3 bases and J gave up 10 bases, with 15 bases separating them. CDR3: CATSDPGGAGEQFF. The CDR3 DNA reads as TGTGCCACCAGTGATCCTGGGGGGGCCGGGGAGCAGTTCTTC.

This clone was seen a handful of times. V usage is TRBV7-2 and J usage is TRBJ2-7; D possibly corresponds to TRBD2 (6 bases). Germline CDR1 reads SGHTA; CDR2 reads FQGNSA. The CDR3 is 15 amino acids. With 5 bases removed from V and 2 bases from J, the gap between germline ends came to 16 bases. CDR3 sequence: CASSLSTRGPYEQYF. CDR3 bases: TGTGCCAGCAGCCTCTCTACGCGGGGCCCCTACGAGCAGTACTTC. Full variable domain (outside the CDR3, taken from reference TRBV7-2 and TRBJ2-7): GAGVSQSPSNKVTEKGKDVELRCDPISGHTALYWYRQSLGQGLEFLIYFQGNSAPDKSGLPSDRFSAERTGGSVSTLTIQRTQQEDSAVYLCASSLSTRGPYEQYFGPGTRLTVT.

CDR3 sequence: CASSLLPPGQGSGNTIYF. CDR3 sequence (DNA): TGCGCCAGCAGCCTCCTCCCACCGGGACAGGGGAGCGGAAACACCATATATTTT. V and J are TRBV4-3 and TRBJ1-3; the match to TRBD1 covers 10 bases. Germline values: CDR1 LGHNA, CDR2 YSLEER. This CDR3 is 18 amino acids long. Trimming cost V 4 bases and J 4 bases; bases outside gene matches: 13.

The chain has TRBV7-9 and TRBJ1-1; 8 bases line up with TRBD1. Trimming cost V 3 bases and J 0 bases; bases outside gene matches: 3. The CDR3 length is 15 residues. Germline V gene data show CDR1 as SEHNR and CDR2 as FQNEAQ (reference sequence). This CDR3 is CASSLRTGMNTEAFF. The DNA for the CDR3 is TGTGCCAGCAGCTTGAGGACAGGGATGAACACTGAAGCTTTCTTT.

The chain has TRBV3-1 (or the pseudogene TRBV3-2) and TRBJ1-3; the D gene is possibly TRBD1 (6 bases). V was shortened by 2 bases and J by 2 bases, with 13 bases between the two germline ends. The CDR3 has 16 amino acids. Germline CDR1 is LGHDT and CDR2 is YNNKEL (reference sequence). As DNA, the CDR3 is TGTGCCAGCAGCCAAACCGGGACATCACCTGGAAACACCATATATTTT. Its protein product is CASSQTGTSPGNTIYF.

V gene TRBV14 combines with J gene TRBJ1-2; D is perhaps TRBD1 (6 bases). The CDR3 is made up of 17 amino acids. The V and J ends lost 1 base and 2 bases respectively, with 17 bases between them. CDR1 and CDR2 (germline): SGHDN, FVKESK. DNA of the CDR3: TGTGCCAGCAGCCAAGCGACCTGGACAGAACCCAACTATGGCTACACCTTC. This sequence encodes CASSQATWTEPNYGYTF.

The rearrangement joins TRBV7-9 to TRBJ2-3, with 16 positions matching TRBD2. Losses at the gene ends were 4 bases for V and 0 bases for J; bases not matched to a gene: 4. Germline V lookup: CDR1 SEHNR, CDR2 FQNEAQ (reference sequence). The CDR3 covers 18 residues. The CDR3 reads CASSSPGLAGGSTDTQYF. CDR3 DNA: TGTGCCAGCAGCTCCCCGGGACTAGCGGGGGGGAGCACAGATACGCAGTATTTT.

The J gene is TRBJ2-1, the V gene TRBV18, with 8 bases that match TRBD2. The germline V gene encodes CDR1 KGHSH and CDR2 LQKENI. J gave up 7 bases and V 6 bases, and 11 bases lay outside the gene matches. CDR3 length: 15 amino acids. CDR3 sequence reads: CASSAPGLVENEQFF. The CDR3 DNA reads as TGTGCCAGCTCGGCGCCGGGACTAGTGGAGAATGAGCAGTTCTTC.

V is TRBV30 and J is TRBJ2-2; D possibly corresponds to TRBD1 (5 bases). The ends were cut back, 3 bases at V and 4 bases at J, with 12 bases in the middle. From germline, CDR1 is GTSNPN and CDR2 SVGIG (reference sequence). CDR3 length equals 14 residues. DNA for the CDR3: TGTGCCTGGAGGGGGCGGTCGAGCACCGGGGAGCTGTTTTTT. Translating it yields CAWRGRSSTGELFF.

V gene TRBV5-5 combines with J gene TRBJ2-5; 10 bases are a match to TRBD2. V lost 2 bases to trimming and J lost 2 bases; unmatched junction nucleotides: 3. Germline V gene sequence: CDR1 SGHKS, CDR2 YYEKEE (reference sequence). This CDR3 is 15 amino acids long. The CDR3 DNA is TGTGCCAGCAGCTTACTAGCGGGGTCGCAAGAGACCCAGTACTTC. The encoded protein is CASSLLAGSQETQYF. The whole variable domain, filled in from reference TRBV5-5 and TRBJ2-5, reads DAGVTQSPTHLIKTRGQQVTLRCSPISGHKSVSWYQQVLGQGPQFIFQYYEKEERGRGNFPDRFSARQFPNYSSELNVNALLLGDSALYLCASSLLAGSQETQYFGPGTRLLVL.

The CDR3 spells CASSYGQGLGAFF. The CDR3 DNA sequence: TGTGCCAGCAGTTACGGGCAGGGCCTTGGAGCTTTCTTT. The V call is TRBV6-2 or TRBV6-3, the J call TRBJ1-1; weak D call: TRBD1 (5 bases). Germline loops: CDR1 MNHEY, CDR2 SVGEGT. V was clipped by 2 bases and J by 10 bases, with 14 bases between them. The CDR3 sequence is 13 residues long.

This clone has more than one count but fewer than ten. This chain uses TRBV4-3 with TRBJ2-4; 9 nucleotides match TRBD1. From germline, CDR1 is LGHNA and CDR2 YSLEER. This CDR3 spans 17 amino acids. Losses at the gene ends were 0 bases for V and 1 base for J; bases not matched to a gene: 4. CDR3: CASSQDGDRAAKNIQYF. CDR3 nucleotide sequence: TGCGCCAGCAGCCAAGATGGGGACAGGGCGGCCAAAAACATTCAGTACTTC.

The chain has TRBV28 and TRBJ2-7; the match to TRBD1 covers 7 bases. Germline V gene sequence: CDR1 MDHEN, CDR2 SYDVKM. V gave up 5 bases and J gave up 5 bases; unmatched junction bases: 9. This CDR3 spans 14 amino acids. CDR3 nucleotide sequence: TGTGCCAGCAGTGGCACAGGGGTTCTGCACGAGCAGTACTTC. Residues: CASSGTGVLHEQYF.

The chain links TRBV9 to TRBJ2-4, with 9 bases identical to TRBD2. CDR1 and CDR2 from the germline V gene are SGDLS and YYNGEE. Losses at the gene ends were 3 bases for V and 10 bases for J; bases not matched to a gene: 11. The CDR3 spans 15 residues. The CDR3: CASSASGGPPQIQYF. The CDR3 DNA reads TGTGCCAGCAGCGCGAGCGGGGGGCCCCCACAGATTCAGTACTTC.

The chain recombines TRBV4-3 with TRBJ2-7, with a tentative D call TRBD2 (5 bases). V lost 0 bases, J lost 3 bases, and 12 bases lay in between. The CDR3 covers 15 residues. Germline V gives CDR1 LGHNA, CDR2 YSLEER. For the CDR3, the DNA is TGCGCCAGCAGCCAAGATACCGGGGTCCTCTACGAGCAGTACTTC. It yields the protein CASSQDTGVLYEQYF.

This CDR3 is CASTMTPDSRSYGYTF. DNA for the CDR3: TGTGCCAGCACCATGACCCCAGACAGTAGAAGCTATGGCTACACCTTC. V gene TRBV28 combines with J gene TRBJ1-2; D is perhaps TRBD1 (5 bases). Germline CDR1 MDHEN, CDR2 SYDVKM. V lost 7 bases to trimming and J lost 4 bases, with 22 bases between them. The CDR3 consists of 16 residues.

The chain joins TRBV6-2 or TRBV6-3 to TRBJ1-5, with 9 positions matching TRBD1. The CDR3 length is 13 residues. The ends lost 6 bases at V and 7 bases at J; junction bases unmatched: 4. CDR1 and CDR2 (germline): MNHEY, SVGEGT. The DNA of the CDR3 is TGTGCCAGCAGCCCACAGGGGGCCCAGCCCCAGCATTTT. Encoded protein: CASSPQGAQPQHF.

The chain joins TRBV11-2 to TRBJ2-1, with 16 bases aligning to TRBD2. The V and J ends lost 5 bases and 10 bases, in that order; junction bases with no gene match: 5. CDR1 and CDR2 from the germline V gene are SGHAT and FQNNGV. This CDR3 has 15 amino acids. The CDR3 nucleotides read TGTGCCAGCAGCCCGGGACTAGCGGGGGGGCACGAGCAGTTCTTC. It is translated as CASSPGLAGGHEQFF.